This TCR beta chain was recorded in a study of T cells in tuberculosis. The data were produced by immunoSEQ multiplex PCR, yet TCRdb's version contains in-frame clones alone and is incomplete. Counted here are under 45,000 clones, about 94% occurring once; the ten biggest clones make up roughly 7.2%. This CDR3 comprises 15 residues. The V end lost 5 bases, the J end lost 8 bases, and 18 bases lay between the germline ends. Germline values: CDR1 MNHEY, CDR2 SVGAGI. Source material: PBMCs. This sequence originates from a donor aged 5-35 years with latent tuberculosis or without tuberculosis infection. This chain uses TRBV6-5 with TRBJ1-4; TRBD1 is a possible D gene (5 bases). CDR3 in amino acids: CASSGRASGHEKLFF. Written as DNA, the CDR3 is TGTGCCAGCAGTGGTCGCGCATCCGGACACGAAAAACTGTTTTTT.